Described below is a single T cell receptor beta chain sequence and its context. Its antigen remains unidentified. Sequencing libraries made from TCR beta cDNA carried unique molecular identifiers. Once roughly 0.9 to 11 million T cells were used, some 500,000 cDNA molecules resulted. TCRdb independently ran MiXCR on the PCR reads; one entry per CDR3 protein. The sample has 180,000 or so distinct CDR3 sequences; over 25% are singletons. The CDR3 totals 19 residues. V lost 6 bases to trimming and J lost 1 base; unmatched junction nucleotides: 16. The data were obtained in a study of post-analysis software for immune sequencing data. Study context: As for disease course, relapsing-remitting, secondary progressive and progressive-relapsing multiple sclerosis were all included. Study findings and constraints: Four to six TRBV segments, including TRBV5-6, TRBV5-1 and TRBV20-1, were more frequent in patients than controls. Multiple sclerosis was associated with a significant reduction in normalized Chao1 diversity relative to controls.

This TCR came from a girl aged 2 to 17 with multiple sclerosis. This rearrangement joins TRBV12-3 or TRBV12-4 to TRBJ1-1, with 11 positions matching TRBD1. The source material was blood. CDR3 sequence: CASSQDRGLGMPPNTEAFF. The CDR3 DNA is TGTGCCAGCAGCCAGGACAGGGGGCTGGGAATGCCCCCGAACACTGAAGCTTTCTTT.